The 24 T cell receptor beta chains below come from one sample, sequenced in a study of shared clonotypes between healthy human individuals. TCRdb keeps only in-frame clones here, not all; method: immunoSEQ multiplex PCR. The profile shows over a million clones, around 74% of them singletons. The sample comprised memory CD4+ T cells sorted from blood. The subset denotes: CD45RA-negative fraction. The source is a man between 18 and 29 years old in good health.

The rearrangement joins TRBV7-9 to TRBJ2-1; TRBD2 agrees at 9 bases. V lost 9 bases to trimming and J lost 0 bases; unmatched junction nucleotides: 0. Germline lookup yields CDR1 SEHNR and CDR2 FQNEAQ (reference sequence). The CDR3 sequence is 13 residues long. This chain's CDR3 is CASSGSSYNEQFF. The CDR3 DNA reads as TGTGCCAGTAGCGGGAGCTCCTACAATGAGCAGTTCTTC. The variable domain in full, completed from reference TRBV7-9 and TRBJ2-1, reads DTGVSQNPRHKITKRGQNVTFRCDPISEHNRLYWYRQTLGQGPEFLTYFQNEAQLEKSRLLSDRFSAERPKGSFSTLEIQRTEQGDSAMYLCASSGSSYNEQFFGPGTRLTVL.

The chain uses TRBV28 and TRBJ1-4; D possibly corresponds to TRBD1 (5 bases). The CDR3 consists of 15 residues. V lost 2 bases to trimming and J lost 8 bases, with 15 bases between them. Germline V gene sequence: CDR1 MDHEN, CDR2 SYDVKM. The CDR3 nucleotides are TGTGCCAGCAGTTTAATGGGGCAGGGAGAAGAAAAACTGTTTTTT. It translates to CASSLMGQGEEKLFF.

The sample holds a few counts of this clone. The V and J genes are TRBV6-1 and TRBJ1-5, with 7 bases lining up with TRBD1. The CDR3 covers 13 residues. From germline, CDR1 is MNHNS and CDR2 SASEGT. V was clipped by 6 bases and J by 5 bases; unmatched bases: 4. CDR3 sequence (DNA): TGTGCCAGCAGGCAAACAGGGGATCAGCCCCAGCATTTT. Residues: CASRQTGDQPQHF.

This clone has only one observation. The CDR3 protein is CASRRNRGREQYF. CDR3 nucleotides: TGTGCCAGCAGAAGAAACAGGGGGCGGGAGCAGTACTTC. The chain combines TRBV6-4 with TRBJ2-7; TRBD1 matches at 9 bases. The germline V gene has CDR1 MRHNA and CDR2 SNTAGT. This CDR3 has 13 amino acids. V was pared by 6 bases and J by 7 bases, with 7 bases of the junction left unmatched.

This clone showed up just once. This chain joins TRBV10-1 and TRBJ2-7, with D maybe TRBD1 (5 bases). Trimming stripped 2 bases from V and 2 bases from J, with 7 bases between. Per germline, CDR1 WNHNN and CDR2 SYGVQD (reference sequence). There are 13 residues in the CDR3. CDR3 sequence: CASSEKGTYEQYF. The CDR3 coding sequence is TGCGCCAGCAGTGAGAAGGGGACCTACGAGCAGTACTTC.

This clone occurred once. Other DNA sequences from this sample encode an identical CDR3 as well. The genes are TRBV5-4 and TRBJ2-1; 10 bases map to TRBD1. Germline CDR1 and CDR2: SGHNT and YYREEE (reference sequence). The V gene end was trimmed by 5 bases and the J gene end by 0 bases; junction bases not matched to a gene: 2. The CDR3 extends over 15 amino acids. The CDR3 DNA follows: TGTGCCAGCAGTAGGGACAGGGGCTCCTACAATGAGCAGTTCTTC. Translation gives CASSRDRGSYNEQFF. Full variable domain (missing parts from reference TRBV5-4 and TRBJ2-1): ETGVTQSPTHLIKTRGQQVTLRCSSQSGHNTVSWYQQALGQGPQFIFQYYREEENGRGNFPPRFSGLQFPNYSSELNVNALELDDSALYLCASSRDRGSYNEQFFGPGTRLTVL.

This CDR3 is CASSVGQEDGYTF. The DNA for the CDR3 is TGTGCCAGCAGCGTCGGACAGGAGGACGGCTACACCTTC. J is TRBJ1-2 and V is TRBV2, with TRBD1 identical over 7 bases. Losses at the gene ends were 6 bases for V and 8 bases for J; bases not matched to a gene: 9. Germline assignment: CDR1 SNHLY and CDR2 FYNNEI. This CDR3 contains 13 residues.

The gene calls are TRBV25-1 and TRBJ2-3; maybe TRBD1 (5 bases). The CDR3 is 14 amino acids. V lost 7 bases, J lost 2 bases, and 13 bases lay in between. Per germline, CDR1 MGHDK and CDR2 SYGVNS. Here the CDR3 reads CASKMGRDTDTQYF. The CDR3 nucleotides read TGTGCCAGCAAAATGGGCAGGGACACAGATACGCAGTATTTT. The full variable domain, rest sourced from reference TRBV25-1 and TRBJ2-3, is EADIYQTPRYLVIGTGKKITLECSQTMGHDKMYWYQQDPGMELHLIHYSYGVNSTEKGDLSSESTVSRIRTEHFPLTLESARPSHTSQYLCASKMGRDTDTQYFGPGTRLTVL.

The chain employs TRBV7-2 and TRBJ2-3; maybe TRBD2 (5 bases). Trimming shortened V by 4 bases and J by 3 bases, and 17 bases separated the two germline ends. Per the germline V gene, CDR1 is SGHTA and CDR2 is FQGNSA. This CDR3 region has 16 residues. The CDR3 bases are TGTGCCAGCAGCTGGGTGGGAGAAGGAAAAACAGATACGCAGTATTTT. Protein sequence: CASSWVGEGKTDTQYF.

V gene TRBV6-5 combines with J gene TRBJ1-2, with D possibly TRBD1 on 6 matching bases. Per germline, CDR1 MNHEY and CDR2 SVGAGI. The length of the CDR3 is 16 residues. The V end lost 1 base, the J end lost 0 bases, and 12 bases lay between the germline ends. CDR3 sequence: CASSYLSTGPNYGYTF. The CDR3 DNA reads TGTGCCAGCAGTTACTTGTCGACAGGTCCTAACTATGGCTACACCTTC.

This rearrangement joins TRBV6-5 to TRBJ2-7; D may be TRBD1 or TRBD2 (5 bases each). The germline V gene has CDR1 MNHEY and CDR2 SVGAGI. V was pared by 2 bases and J by 4 bases, with 12 bases between. The CDR3 contains 14 residues. The CDR3 loop is CASSYGTVDYEQYF. The DNA of the CDR3 is TGTGCCAGCAGTTACGGGACGGTAGATTACGAGCAGTACTTC.

As regards this clone: The sample has other DNA sequences that encode this CDR3 too. The chain couples TRBV5-1 to TRBJ2-3; a possible D gene is TRBD1 (5 bases). The CDR3 totals 13 residues. The ends were cut back, 2 bases at V and 1 base at J, with 5 bases in the middle. Germline V lookup: CDR1 SGHRS, CDR2 YFSETQ. CDR3 loop: CASSLGGTDTQYF. DNA of the CDR3: TGCGCCAGCAGCTTAGGGGGCACAGATACGCAGTATTTT.

The chain has TRBV6-1 and TRBJ2-4, with 8 nucleotides matching TRBD2. Germline CDR1 is MNHNS and CDR2 is SASEGT. V shed 6 bases, J shed 3 bases, and the junction held 7 bases outside the gene matches. The CDR3 runs 15 residues. This chain's CDR3 is CASRLGLVVKNIQYF. Written as DNA, the CDR3 is TGTGCCAGCAGGTTGGGACTAGTGGTCAAAAACATTCAGTACTTC.

This rearrangement joins TRBV10-3 to TRBJ1-5, with a possible D match to TRBD1 (5 bases). Trimming took 10 bases from V and 0 from J, leaving 25 bases between them. The CDR3 is 18 residues long. CDR1 is ENHRY and CDR2 is SYGVKD in the germline V gene. This CDR3 is CAKNYGGQGFYSNQPQHF. In DNA form, the CDR3 reads TGTGCCAAAAATTACGGAGGTCAGGGATTTTATAGCAATCAGCCCCAGCATTTT.

This rearrangement joins TRBV9 to TRBJ2-3, with D possibly being TRBD1 (5 bases). V gave up 1 base and J gave up 2 bases, with 11 bases separating them. This CDR3 is 15 amino acids long. The V gene's germline CDR1 is SGDLS and CDR2 YYNGEE. The DNA for the CDR3 is TGTGCCAGCAGCGTACTACAGGTTACCACAGATACGCAGTATTTT. Its protein is CASSVLQVTTDTQYF.

The genes are TRBV6-5 and TRBJ1-4; perhaps TRBD1 as D (6 bases). Germline assignment: CDR1 MNHEY and CDR2 SVGAGI. V was trimmed by 5 bases and J by 6 bases, leaving 16 bases between them. This CDR3 contains 15 residues. CDR3 DNA sequence: TGTGCCAGCAGTCCTTACACGGGGGCCGATGAAAAACTGTTTTTT. Translation gives CASSPYTGADEKLFF.

As regards this clone: This same CDR3 is encoded by further DNA sequences in the sample. This chain connects TRBV14 to TRBJ1-1; maybe TRBD1 (5 bases). This CDR3 has 12 amino acids. CDR1 is SGHDN, CDR2 FVKESK, per germline. The DNA of the CDR3 is TGTGCTACGGGGCGACTGAACACTGAAGCTTTCTTT. Encoded protein: CATGRLNTEAFF.

In this sample, this clone turned up once. CDR3 sequence reads: CASRKTGAGNTIYF. Written as DNA, the CDR3 is TGTGCCAGCCGTAAGACAGGGGCTGGAAACACCATATATTTT. The chain has TRBV28 and TRBJ1-3; TRBD1 matches at 8 bases. Per germline, CDR1 MDHEN and CDR2 SYDVKM. There are 14 residues in the CDR3. The junction had 5 bases not matched to a gene; V was cut back by 8 bases and J by 2 bases.

A remark on this clone: This specimen includes other DNA sequences encoding the same CDR3. This chain joins TRBV6-1 and TRBJ2-1; 10 bases agree with TRBD2. Germline CDR1 is MNHNS and CDR2 is SASEGT. CDR3 length: 17 residues. V lost 2 bases and J lost 0; bases outside the gene matches: 4. CDR3 sequence reads: CASSEPAGGTSYNEQFF. In nucleotides, the CDR3 is TGTGCCAGCAGTGAACCAGCGGGAGGGACCTCCTACAATGAGCAGTTCTTC.

J is TRBJ2-7 and V is TRBV6-1, with TRBD2 matching over 11 bases. J gave up 2 bases and V 4 bases, and 13 bases lay outside the gene matches. There are 18 residues in the CDR3. Germline lookup yields CDR1 MNHNS and CDR2 SASEGT. The CDR3, as DNA: TGTGCCAGCAGTGCCACCACTAGCGGGGGTACTCTTACCTACGAGCAGTACTTC. It encodes CASSATTSGGTLTYEQYF.

The chain uses TRBV11-2 and TRBJ1-1; D may be TRBD1 (6 bases). The CDR3 spans 15 residues. The V end lost 5 bases, the J end lost 4 bases, and 17 bases lay between the germline ends. Germline CDR1 SGHAT, CDR2 FQNNGV. The CDR3: CASSQLQGIGTEAFF. In DNA, the CDR3 is TGTGCCAGCAGCCAGCTCCAGGGGATTGGCACTGAAGCTTTCTTT.

The chain has TRBV2 and TRBJ1-2; D is unresolved. Germline lookup yields CDR1 SNHLY and CDR2 FYNNEI. V was clipped by 6 bases and J by 4 bases, with 9 bases between them. This CDR3 is 12 amino acids long. The CDR3 loop is CASRIPGYGYTF. The CDR3 nucleotides are TGTGCCAGCAGAATTCCGGGCTATGGCTACACCTTC. The complete variable domain, with remaining parts taken from reference TRBV2 and TRBJ1-2, reads EPEVTQTPSHQVTQMGQEVILRCVPISNHLYFYWYRQILGQKVEFLVSFYNNEISEKSEIFDDQFSVERPDGSNFTLKIRSTKLEDSAMYFCASRIPGYGYTFGSGTRLTVV.

This clone has only a few counts. This chain connects TRBV2 to TRBJ1-1; 9 nucleotides line up with TRBD1. In germline, CDR1 is SNHLY, CDR2 FYNNEI. The CDR3 contains 13 residues. The J segment lost 3 bases and the V segment lost 6 bases, leaving 2 bases of the junction unmatched. CDR3 nucleotide sequence: TGTGCCAGCAGGAGGACAGGGGACACTGAAGCTTTCTTT. Translated: CASRRTGDTEAFF.

This chain joins TRBV30 and TRBJ1-1; the match to TRBD1 covers 7 bases. Germline V gives CDR1 GTSNPN, CDR2 SVGIG (reference sequence). The V gene end was trimmed by 0 bases and the J gene end by 11 bases; junction bases not matched to a gene: 3. The CDR3 runs 11 residues. In DNA form, the CDR3 reads TGTGCCTGGAGTGTAGGGGGCAGGGCTTTCTTT. Amino acid sequence: CAWSVGGRAFF.